Listed below are T cell receptor beta chains from one sample, sequenced in a study of blood T cell repertoires in COVID-19. Generated by immunoSEQ multiplex PCR, the TCRdb table keeps only in-frame clones and is missing some. This table holds over 200,000 clones, approximately 89% found once. The sample was PBMCs or T cells enriched from blood (not recorded which). All receptors come from a woman in her thirties or forties with acute COVID-19. Each CDR3 is given with its conserved first and last residue. The D gene is left open where the match is weak. Only part of the rows carry a size: once, few, many, or a class if the clone is expanded.

clone_size	v_call	d_call	j_call	cdr3_aa	cdr3_nt
-	TRBV5-5	-	TRBJ1-2	CASSLGPGLYGYTF	TGTGCCAGCAGCTTGGGCCCAGGCCTCTATGGCTACACCTTC
-	TRBV5-4	-	TRBJ1-4	CASSDTGSGTNEKLFF	TGTGCCAGCAGCGATACAGGGAGCGGAACTAATGAAAAACTGTTTTTT
few	TRBV30	-	TRBJ1-2	CAWSQGTPTLAF	TGTGCCTGGAGTCAAGGGACACCTACCCTCGCCTTC
-	TRBV3-1/TRBV3-2	TRBD2	TRBJ2-5	CASSRWTRQETQYF	TGTGCCAGCAGCCGGTGGACTAGACAAGAGACCCAGTACTTC
-	TRBV7-9	-	TRBJ1-1	CASSLVTKEAFF	TGTGCCAGCAGCTTAGTTACGAAGGAGGCTTTCTTT
-	TRBV5-4	-	TRBJ2-1	CASSGLGAGAYNEQFF	TGTGCCAGCAGCGGCCTTGGGGCGGGGGCGTACAATGAGCAGTTCTTC
-	TRBV5-1	TRBD1	TRBJ1-1	CASSAQGGNTEAFF	TGCGCCAGCTCCGCCCAGGGGGGTAACACTGAAGCTTTCTTT
-	TRBV4-3	TRBD1	TRBJ1-2	CASSQRQDRAYGYTF	TGCGCCAGCAGCCAAAGACAGGACAGGGCCTATGGCTACACCTTC
-	TRBV5-4	TRBD2	TRBJ2-7	CASSLAAGALSYEQYF	TGTGCCAGCAGCTTGGCAGCGGGGGCCCTCTCCTACGAGCAGTACTTC
-	TRBV19	-	TRBJ2-1	CASSILGTTYNEQFF	TGTGCCAGTAGTATCCTCGGGACAACCTACAATGAGCAGTTCTTC
-	TRBV7-2	TRBD1	TRBJ1-2	CASSNFRGRGEGYTF	TGTGCCAGCAGCAACTTTAGGGGGCGGGGAGAGGGCTACACCTTC
-	TRBV2	-	TRBJ2-7	CASSESSYEQYF	TGTGCCAGCAGTGAAAGTAGCTACGAGCAGTACTTC
-	TRBV7-9	-	TRBJ1-1	CASSLLDGNTEAFF	TGTGCCAGCAGCTTACTAGACGGGAACACTGAAGCTTTCTTT
few	TRBV9	TRBD1	TRBJ2-2	CASSVGLTGSNTGELFF	TGTGCCAGCAGCGTAGGGCTGACAGGGTCGAACACCGGGGAGCTGTTTTTT
-	TRBV30	-	TRBJ1-4	CAWSDKGKKDEKLFF	TGTGCCTGGAGTGATAAGGGGAAGAAGGATGAAAAACTGTTTTTT
-	TRBV12-3/TRBV12-4	-	TRBJ1-2	CASNFAANYGYTF	TGTGCCAGCAATTTCGCAGCTAACTATGGCTACACCTTC
-	TRBV19	-	TRBJ1-5	CASSIGLGGYSNQPQHF	TGTGCCAGTAGTATCGGGTTGGGGGGATATAGCAATCAGCCCCAGCATTTT
once	TRBV4-1	TRBD2	TRBJ2-2	CASSRVSGGNTGELFF	TGCGCCAGCAGCCGGGTCAGCGGGGGGAACACCGGGGAGCTGTTTTTT
-	TRBV19	-	TRBJ1-3	CASSSRSGNTIYF	TGTGCCAGTAGTTCCAGGTCTGGAAACACCATATATTTT
-	TRBV6-5	-	TRBJ1-6	CASRGLGNSPLHF	TGTGCCAGCAGGGGGCTCGGTAATTCACCCCTCCACTTT
-	TRBV19	-	TRBJ1-5	CASSTGDSTQPQHF	TGTGCCAGTAGTACAGGGGATTCGACTCAGCCCCAGCATTTT
-	TRBV11-2	-	TRBJ2-5	CASSLGSGQETQYF	TGTGCCAGCAGCTTAGGATCAGGTCAAGAGACCCAGTACTTC
-	TRBV5-4	TRBD1	TRBJ1-5	CASSLRGDGTGSQPQHF	TGTGCCAGCAGCTTGAGAGGGGACGGGACAGGGAGTCAGCCCCAGCATTTT
-	TRBV18	TRBD1	TRBJ2-3	CASSPPAGGLTDTQYF	TGTGCCAGCTCACCACCGGCAGGGGGCTTGACAGATACGCAGTATTTT
-	TRBV20-1	TRBD2	TRBJ2-1	CSASSSGSLNEQFF	TGCAGTGCTAGTTCCAGCGGGAGTTTGAATGAGCAGTTCTTC
-	TRBV5-1	-	TRBJ2-2	CASSTGDANTGELFF	TGCGCCAGCTCAACGGGGGACGCGAACACCGGGGAGCTGTTTTTT
-	TRBV19	-	TRBJ2-2	CASSRTPPGSGTGELFF	TGTGCCAGTAGTAGAACCCCCCCCGGGTCGGGGACCGGGGAGCTGTTTTTT
-	TRBV14	-	TRBJ1-1	CASSLDRLNTEAFF	TGTGCCAGCAGCCTTGACAGGTTGAACACTGAAGCTTTCTTT
-	TRBV3-1/TRBV3-2	-	TRBJ2-2	CASSQDKWEEESTGELFF	TGTGCCAGCAGCCAAGATAAGTGGGAGGAGGAGTCGACCGGGGAGCTGTTTTTT
-	TRBV13	TRBD1	TRBJ2-2	CASSLTGSNTGELFF	TGTGCCAGCAGCTTGACAGGGTCTAACACCGGGGAGCTGTTTTTT
-	TRBV5-1	-	TRBJ1-1	CASSLTGEAFF	TGCGCCAGCAGCCTGACAGGTGAAGCTTTCTTT
-	TRBV27	-	TRBJ1-1	CASSPVATVLNTEAFF	TGTGCCAGCAGTCCCGTAGCTACCGTATTGAACACTGAAGCTTTCTTT
once	TRBV7-6	-	TRBJ2-5	CASSPAWGGAFETQYF	TGTGCCAGCAGCCCTGCGTGGGGGGGGGCTTTTGAGACCCAGTACTTC
-	TRBV3-1/TRBV3-2	-	TRBJ1-2	CASSPGGEGYTF	TGTGCCAGCAGCCCCGGTGGGGAGGGCTACACCTTC
-	TRBV24-1	-	TRBJ1-5	CATSSGNGNQPQHF	TGTGCCACCAGTTCCGGGAATGGCAATCAGCCCCAGCATTTT
-	TRBV5-1	-	TRBJ2-3	CASSLELGTDTQYF	TGCGCCAGCAGCTTGGAGCTTGGCACAGATACGCAGTATTTT
-	TRBV10-1	-	TRBJ1-6	CASSGTLNSPLHF	TGCGCCAGCAGCGGTACACTAAATTCACCCCTCCACTTT
-	TRBV7-9	-	TRBJ2-1	CASRSTGFYNEQFF	TGTGCCAGCAGGTCTACAGGGTTTTACAATGAGCAGTTCTTC
-	TRBV27	-	TRBJ2-3	CASSFRDTQYF	TGTGCCAGCAGTTTCCGAGATACGCAGTATTTT
-	TRBV7-2	TRBD2	TRBJ2-3	CASSLAWGGNTDTQYF	TGTGCCAGCAGCTTAGCGTGGGGGGGGAACACAGATACGCAGTATTTT
-	TRBV19	TRBD1	TRBJ2-3	CASSAQGADTQYF	TGTGCCAGTAGTGCACAGGGGGCAGATACGCAGTATTTT
-	TRBV13	-	TRBJ2-7	CASSVGRLGGEQYF	TGTGCCAGCAGCGTAGGACGACTGGGGGGCGAGCAGTACTTC
-	TRBV5-4	-	TRBJ2-3	CASSLSETSTDTQYF	TGTGCCAGCAGCTTGTCTGAAACTAGCACAGATACGCAGTATTTT
-	TRBV2	-	TRBJ1-5	CASGRVYSNQPQHF	TGTGCCAGCGGCAGGGTGTATAGCAATCAGCCCCAGCATTTT
-	TRBV27	-	TRBJ2-2	CASSWGGANTGELFF	TGTGCCAGCAGTTGGGGCGGAGCTAACACCGGGGAGCTGTTTTTT
-	TRBV30	TRBD1	TRBJ1-4	CAWREGQAVGEKLFF	TGTGCCTGGAGAGAAGGACAGGCGGTCGGTGAAAAACTGTTTTTT
-	TRBV13	TRBD2	TRBJ2-5	CASSYLGGAPRETQYF	TGTGCCAGCAGCTACCTCGGGGGGGCGCCCCGGGAGACCCAGTACTTC
-	TRBV7-9	TRBD1	TRBJ1-4	CASSPGTGKQEKLFF	TGTGCCAGCAGCCCGGGGACAGGGAAACAGGAAAAACTGTTTTTT
-	TRBV9	-	TRBJ1-4	CASSVEAVTNEKLFF	TGTGCCAGCAGCGTAGAGGCGGTAACTAATGAAAAACTGTTTTTT
-	TRBV6-5	TRBD1	TRBJ2-3	CASSRGDRDTDTQYF	TGTGCCAGCAGTCGAGGGGACAGGGACACAGATACGCAGTATTTT
-	TRBV30	-	TRBJ1-5	CAWSVGPRGNQPQHF	TGTGCCTGGAGTGTAGGCCCGAGAGGGAATCAACCCCAGCATTTT
-	TRBV5-1	TRBD1	TRBJ2-7	CASSPDRAYEQYF	TGCGCCAGCAGCCCGGACAGGGCCTACGAGCAGTACTTC
-	TRBV5-4	TRBD1	TRBJ1-2	CASSRQGAVYGYTF	TGTGCCAGCAGCCGACAGGGGGCAGTCTATGGCTACACCTTC
-	TRBV24-1	-	TRBJ2-1	CATNGIDNEQFF	TGTGCCACCAACGGGATCGACAATGAGCAGTTCTTC
-	TRBV7-9	TRBD2	TRBJ2-5	CASSLNWRGTAETQYF	TGTGCCAGCAGCCTCAATTGGCGGGGGACCGCAGAGACCCAGTACTTC
-	TRBV2	TRBD2	TRBJ2-3	CASSEVSAGATQYF	TGTGCCAGCAGTGAAGTCAGTGCGGGAGCTACGCAGTATTTT
-	TRBV6-4	-	TRBJ1-5	CASSEGGVQPQHF	TGTGCCAGCAGTGAAGGAGGGGTCCAGCCCCAGCATTTT
-	TRBV7-9	-	TRBJ1-1	CASSLRQVSTEAFF	TGTGCCAGCAGCTTACGTCAGGTAAGCACTGAAGCTTTCTTT
-	TRBV5-4	-	TRBJ1-1	CASSLGQRKNTEAFF	TGTGCCAGCAGCTTGGGACAGAGGAAGAACACTGAAGCTTTCTTT